These 31 T cell receptor beta chains came from one sample sequenced in a study of T cells in Graves' hyperthyroidism and ophthalmopathy. TCR beta CDR3 sequences were amplified from RNA transcripts. First-round RT-PCR of the TCR CDR3 relied on the HTBI primer set. TCRdb used MiXCR to reprocess the multiplex PCR reads, holding one entry per CDR3 protein. The sample comprises roughly 380,000 distinct CDR3 sequences, about a sixth of which are singletons, and about 14% rests with the top ten. The sequencing sample was made of blood. All receptors derive from a woman between 40 and 50 years old with Graves' ophthalmopathy.

This clonotype was counted at least ten times. The V gene is TRBV9, the J gene TRBJ2-7; perhaps TRBD2 as D (6 bases). The CDR3 spans 15 residues. V was pared by 0 bases and J by 0 bases, with 10 bases between. Germline V gene lookup returns CDR1 SGDLS and CDR2 YYNGEE. CDR3: CASSVEVGSSYEQYF. CDR3 nucleotide sequence: TGTGCCAGCAGCGTAGAGGTCGGGAGCTCCTACGAGCAGTACTTC. Full variable domain (outside the CDR3, taken from reference TRBV9 and TRBJ2-7): DSGVTQTPKHLITATGQRVTLRCSPRSGDLSVYWYQQSLDQGLQFLIQYYNGEERAKGNILERFSAQQFPDLHSELNLSSLELGDSALYFCASSVEVGSSYEQYFGPGTRLTVT.

This clonotype showed up just a few times. The chain combines TRBV6-2 or TRBV6-3 with TRBJ2-5; D gene unclear. Germline V CDR1 and CDR2: MNHEY, SVGEGT. Trimming removed 6 bases at V and 2 bases at J, with 10 bases between. The length of the CDR3 is 13 residues. The CDR3 region has the DNA TGTGCCAGCAGCCCGGTGAGACAAGAGACCCAGTACTTC. As protein: CASSPVRQETQYF.

The chain carries TRBV6-2 or TRBV6-3 and TRBJ1-6; 7 bases map to TRBD1. V lost 2 bases, J lost 6 bases, and 1 base stayed unmatched. Germline V gene data show CDR1 as MNHEY and CDR2 as SVGEGT. CDR3 length: 14 residues. This CDR3 is CASSYGTANSPLHF. CDR3 sequence (DNA): TGTGCCAGCAGTTACGGGACAGCTAATTCACCCCTCCACTTT.

Ten or more counts support this clonotype. J is TRBJ2-7 and V is TRBV28; D may be TRBD1 (5 bases). The ends were cut back, 2 bases at V and 3 bases at J, with 14 bases in the middle. Germline CDR1 is MDHEN and CDR2 is SYDVKM. This CDR3 has 15 amino acids. As DNA, the CDR3 is TGTGCCAGCAGTTTAAGGGGCCAGATCATCTACGAGCAGTACTTC. Translating gives CASSLRGQIIYEQYF.

At least ten counts were recorded for this clonotype. This may be a read error: a much more frequent sequence differs by one nucleotide. The V gene is TRBV28, the J gene TRBJ1-5; 10 bases are shared with TRBD1. There are 15 residues in the CDR3. CDR1 and CDR2 from the germline V gene are MDHEN and SYDVKM. CDR3 loop: CASSPGTGENRPQHF. The DNA of the CDR3 is TGTGCCAGCAGTCCCGGGACAGGGGAGAATCGGCCCCAGCATTTT. Using reference TRBV28 and TRBJ1-5 for the parts outside the CDR3, the full variable domain is DVKVTQSSRYLVKRTGEKVFLECVQDMDHENMFWYRQDPGLGLRLIYFSYDVKMKEKGDIPEGYSVSREKKERFSLILESASTNQTSMYLCASSPGTGENRPQHFGDGTRLSIL.

The chain uses TRBV10-3 and TRBJ2-7; D gene unclear. The CDR3 totals 11 residues. The V and J ends lost 4 bases and 3 bases respectively, with 4 bases between them. The germline CDR1 and CDR2 sequences are ENHRY and SYGVKD. The CDR3: CAISVNYEQYF. The CDR3 nucleotides are TGTGCCATCAGTGTGAACTACGAGCAGTACTTC.

The chain joins TRBV12-3 or TRBV12-4 to TRBJ1-1; D is ambiguous. The CDR3 totals 12 residues. V lost 3 bases, J lost 3 bases, and 5 bases lay in between. The CDR3 DNA reads as TGTGCCAGCAGTTTTCCCCACACTGAAGCTTTCTTT. This translates into CASSFPHTEAFF.

This clonotype was recorded many times. V and J are TRBV27 and TRBJ2-4; no definite D call. CDR3 length: 13 residues. Looked up from germline, CDR1 is MNHEY and CDR2 is SMNVEV (reference sequence). The germline V and J ends were trimmed by 6 bases and 4 bases, with 10 bases remaining between them. The CDR3 DNA is TGTGCCAGCAGCGGCGCGACAAAAAACATTCAGTACTTC. Protein sequence: CASSGATKNIQYF.

In its sample, this clonotype is medium-sized. The chain combines TRBV28 with TRBJ2-7; D is unresolved. Looked up from germline, CDR1 is MDHEN and CDR2 is SYDVKM. The V and J ends lost 6 bases and 4 bases respectively, with 7 bases between them. There are 11 residues in the CDR3. The CDR3, as DNA: TGTGCCAGCAGCTTGGGATACGAGCAGTACTTC. It encodes CASSLGYEQYF.

This clonotype was observed many times. The chain recombines TRBV18 with TRBJ2-7; D might be TRBD1 or TRBD2, each matching 6 bases. There are 13 residues in the CDR3. V gave up 4 bases and J gave up 10 bases, with 17 bases separating them. Germline loops: CDR1 KGHSH, CDR2 LQKENI. The DNA for the CDR3 is TGTGCCAGCTCACGAGGAGGGGGAGGTGAACAGTACTTC. It translates to CASSRGGGGEQYF. The whole variable domain, filled in from reference TRBV18 and TRBJ2-7, reads NAGVMQNPRHLVRRRGQEARLRCSPMKGHSHVYWYRQLPEEGLKFMVYLQKENIIDESGMPKERFSAEFPKEGPSILRIQQVVRGDSAAYFCASSRGGGGEQYFGPGTRLTVT.

This clonotype was detected many times. The V call is TRBV27, the J call TRBJ1-1; D is perhaps TRBD1 (6 bases). From germline, CDR1 is MNHEY and CDR2 SMNVEV (reference sequence). V was cut by 3 bases and J by 1 base, with 9 bases left in between. The CDR3 totals 14 residues. CDR3 nucleotide sequence: TGTGCCAGCAGTTTTCGGGGACAGAACACTGAAGCTTTCTTT. Protein sequence: CASSFRGQNTEAFF.

This clonotype occurred many times. The rearrangement links TRBV30 to TRBJ1-3; D is unresolved. This CDR3 spans 13 amino acids. Germline V lookup: CDR1 GTSNPN, CDR2 SVGIG (reference sequence). V was cut by 4 bases and J by 3 bases, with 10 bases left in between. CDR3 in amino acids: CAWNRVVGNTIYF. The CDR3, as DNA: TGTGCCTGGAATCGGGTAGTTGGAAACACCATATATTTT.

The chain links TRBV4-1 to TRBJ1-3; D gene ambiguous. Trimming took off 1 base at V and 0 bases at J, with 4 bases between the two ends. The CDR3 is made up of 14 amino acids. Germline CDR1 MGHRA, CDR2 YSYEKL. The CDR3 region has the DNA TGCGCCAGCAGCCAAGCATACTCTGGAAACACCATATATTTT. Protein product: CASSQAYSGNTIYF.

At least ten counts were recorded for this clonotype. The chain joins TRBV6-5 to TRBJ2-2; D ambiguous. The germline V gene has CDR1 MNHEY and CDR2 SVGAGI. The V gene lost 5 bases and the J gene lost 8 bases, with 18 bases spanning the gap. The CDR3 sequence is 15 residues long. As DNA, the CDR3 is TGTGCCAGCAGTGGCTCGACCCCAACGAGGGGGGAGCTGTTTTTT. Encoded protein: CASSGSTPTRGELFF.

This clonotype was seen at least ten times. The genes are TRBV11-2 and TRBJ1-2, with D possibly being TRBD1 (6 bases). V gave up 2 bases and J gave up 6 bases, with 22 bases separating them. Germline V CDR1 and CDR2: SGHAT, FQNNGV. The CDR3 sequence is 17 residues long. The CDR3 loop reads CASSLKRTGTALNGYTF. The CDR3 bases are TGTGCCAGCAGCTTAAAGAGAACAGGGACGGCTTTGAATGGCTACACCTTC.

This clonotype has a count of ten or more. The chain links TRBV28 to TRBJ2-2; D ambiguous. Germline V gene data show CDR1 as MDHEN and CDR2 as SYDVKM. V lost 6 bases and J lost 1, with 15 bases in between. The CDR3 has 16 amino acids. The CDR3 reads CASRKELGQNTGELFF. The CDR3 region has the DNA TGTGCCAGCAGAAAAGAACTCGGGCAGAACACCGGGGAGCTGTTTTTT.

This clonotype was recorded at least ten times. V gene TRBV20-1 combines with J gene TRBJ2-5; a weak D match, TRBD2 (6 bases). V lost 5 bases and J 2 bases, leaving 12 bases between the germline ends. Per germline, CDR1 DFQATT and CDR2 SNEGSKA (reference sequence). CDR3 length: 13 residues. The CDR3 bases are TGCAGTGCTCACGGACTAAGACAAGAGACCCAGTACTTC. Amino acids: CSAHGLRQETQYF.

This clonotype has at least ten counts. The rearrangement joins TRBV4-2 to TRBJ2-7; 9 nucleotides agree with TRBD2. The CDR3 consists of 16 residues. Germline trimming cut 0 bases from V and 0 bases from J; bases unmatched to any gene: 3. Germline V CDR1 and CDR2: LGHNA, YNFKEQ. The CDR3 coding sequence is TGTGCCAGCAGCCAAGACTGGCGGGAGGGCTCCTACGAGCAGTACTTC. It translates to CASSQDWREGSYEQYF.

Ten or more counts support this clonotype. The V and J genes are TRBV29-1 and TRBJ1-3; possibly TRBD1 for D (5 bases). The V and J ends lost 2 bases and 0 bases respectively, with 14 bases between them. The CDR3 length is 16 residues. The germline V gene encodes CDR1 SQVTM and CDR2 ANQGSEA. DNA for the CDR3: TGCAGCGTTGAACAGGGACCGGAACCCTCTGGAAACACCATATATTTT. Its protein is CSVEQGPEPSGNTIYF. Full variable domain (outside the CDR3, taken from reference TRBV29-1 and TRBJ1-3): SAVISQKPSRDICQRGTSLTIQCQVDSQVTMMFWYRQQPGQSLTLIATANQGSEATYESGFVIDKFPISRPNLTFSTLTVSNMSPEDSSIYLCSVEQGPEPSGNTIYFGEGSWLTVV.

This chain connects TRBV6-1 to TRBJ1-1, with D perhaps matching TRBD1 (5 bases). V lost 8 bases, J lost 4 bases, and 17 bases lay in between. From germline, CDR1 is MNHNS and CDR2 SASEGT. The CDR3 loop spans 14 amino acids. The CDR3 region is CASFATRGGTEAFF. In DNA form, the CDR3 reads TGTGCCAGCTTTGCCACTCGCGGGGGCACTGAAGCTTTCTTT.

The table lists this clonotype with many counts. The chain recombines TRBV28 with TRBJ2-5; unclear D gene. V lost 5 bases and J 1 base, leaving 14 bases between the germline ends. This CDR3 spans 15 amino acids. CDR1 is MDHEN and CDR2 is SYDVKM in the germline V gene. Here the CDR3 reads CASSAASWGQETQYF. The DNA of the CDR3 is TGTGCCAGCAGTGCTGCTTCTTGGGGCCAAGAGACCCAGTACTTC.

This clonotype was detected only a few times. A read error may explain this, as a much larger clone is one base away. The genes are TRBV6-5 and TRBJ2-5; no firm D call. This CDR3 is 14 amino acids long. Per germline, CDR1 MNHEY and CDR2 SVGAGI. CDR3 bases: TGTGCCAGCAGTGACTCAAGGGCCGAAGAGACCCTGTACTTC. Its protein product is CASSDSRAEETLYF.

The chain is built from TRBV29-1 and TRBJ2-7; TRBD1 matches at 8 bases. The ends lost 7 bases at V and 6 bases at J; junction bases unmatched: 8. This CDR3 is 12 amino acids long. CDR1 is SQVTM and CDR2 is ANQGSEA in the germline V gene. The CDR3: CSAGQGLGEQYF. CDR3 bases: TGCAGCGCCGGACAGGGTCTAGGCGAGCAGTACTTC.

This clonotype was observed many times. V usage is TRBV3-1 and J usage is TRBJ1-5; D is ambiguous. The CDR3 runs 14 residues. The ends were cut back, 2 bases at V and 3 bases at J, with 8 bases in the middle. The germline V gene encodes CDR1 LGHDT and CDR2 YNNKEL (reference sequence). CDR3 sequence (DNA): TGTGCCAGCAGCCAAAGAGGAAACAATCAGCCCCAGCATTTT. Its translation is CASSQRGNNQPQHF.

The sample holds many counts of this clonotype. The rearrangement links TRBV7-9 to TRBJ2-5; 8 bases line up with TRBD2. Germline assignment: CDR1 SEHNR and CDR2 FQNEAQ (reference sequence). This CDR3 spans 16 amino acids. The V segment lost 3 bases and the J segment 3 bases; nucleotides outside the gene matches: 9. DNA of the CDR3: TGTGCCAGCAGCTTGGAAGTAGCGGGGAGAGAAGAGACCCAGTACTTC. Its protein product is CASSLEVAGREETQYF.

This clonotype was picked up many times. V and J are TRBV6-2 or TRBV6-3 and TRBJ2-2; the match to TRBD1 covers 9 bases. The V gene end was trimmed by 7 bases and the J gene end by 5 bases; junction bases not matched to a gene: 5. The CDR3 sequence is 14 residues long. CDR1 is MNHEY and CDR2 is SVGEGT in the germline V gene. The CDR3 DNA follows: TGTGCCAGCAAACAGGGGGCAATTACCGGGGAGCTGTTTTTT. Its translation is CASKQGAITGELFF.

This clonotype was counted many times. This chain uses TRBV14 with TRBJ2-2; the D gene is possibly TRBD2 (5 bases). Trimming pared 2 bases from V and 5 bases from J, leaving 6 bases between. This CDR3 is built from 13 residues. Germline V CDR1 and CDR2: SGHDN, FVKESK. Here the CDR3 DNA reads TGTGCCAGCAGCCAAAAGCGGACCGGGGAGCTGTTTTTT. Translation gives CASSQKRTGELFF.

This clonotype has ten or more counts. CDR3 DNA: TGCAGTGCTCAGTCGAGTAGCTCCTACGAGCAGTACTTC. Amino acids: CSAQSSSSYEQYF. The chain has TRBV20-1 and TRBJ2-7; D unresolved. V gave up 5 bases and J gave up 0 bases, with 11 bases separating them. Germline V CDR1 and CDR2: DFQATT, SNEGSKA (reference sequence). This CDR3 comprises 13 residues.

Many counts were recorded for this clonotype. The V and J genes are TRBV4-1 and TRBJ1-2; no reliable D call. The CDR3 contains 16 residues. Per germline, CDR1 MGHRA and CDR2 YSYEKL. Trimming took off 0 bases at V and 0 bases at J, with 11 bases between the two ends. CDR3 coding DNA: TGCGCCAGCAGCCAAGATTGGAAAGGAGCTAACTATGGCTACACCTTC. Translation: CASSQDWKGANYGYTF.

This clonotype turned up a few times. The gene calls are TRBV6-1 and TRBJ1-1; D is ambiguous. The CDR3 covers 17 residues. Germline V gene sequence: CDR1 MNHNS, CDR2 SASEGT. The V end lost 1 base, the J end lost 6 bases, and 21 bases lay between the germline ends. The CDR3 loop reads CASSEGTNNLRWSEAFF. The CDR3 region has the DNA TGTGCCAGCAGTGAAGGGACGAACAACCTTCGATGGTCTGAAGCTTTCTTT.

This rearrangement joins TRBV6-5 to TRBJ1-1, with TRBD1 matching 7 bases. The ends lost 7 bases at V and 1 base at J; junction bases unmatched: 12. The CDR3 length is 16 residues. CDR1 MNHEY and CDR2 SVGAGI come from the germline V gene. CDR3 residues: CASNFGTATPNTEAFF. The CDR3 DNA follows: TGTGCCAGCAATTTTGGGACAGCTACCCCGAACACTGAAGCTTTCTTT.